This T cell receptor (beta chain) emerged from a study of Ad26.COV2.S vaccination and SARS-CoV-2 variants. Sequenced by immunoSEQ multiplex PCR; TCRdb stores in-frame clones only, minus some. The table shows about 330,000 clones, with 75% to 90% occurring only once. Worth noting for this clone: Its antigen is unidentified.

Treatment specified: around 19 received Ad26.COV2.S at low or high dose, single or two shots; five or six received placebo; per-sample allocation not given. All samples were drawn on day 63, counting from the first vaccine or placebo injection. An Ad26 vector that expressed Wuhan-strain SARS-CoV-2 spike constituted the vaccine. Germline lookup yields CDR1 LGHNA and CDR2 YSLEER. This CDR3 contains 15 residues. Unmatched junction bases numbered 6, after V lost 3 bases and J lost 7 bases. Study-wide points: Greater spike-specific TCR breadth was seen in vaccine recipients than in placebo recipients. The study found similar non-spike TCR breadth in vaccine and placebo recipients.

This receptor was taken from a person between 18 and 65 years old who received the Ad26.COV2.S COVID-19 vaccine or a placebo. The source material was peripheral blood, sampled in a trial of Ad26.COV2.S vaccine versus placebo. J is TRBJ1-6 and V is TRBV4-3, with 7 bases identical to TRBD1. CDR3 DNA sequence: TGCGCCAGCAGCCAGGCCGGACAGGCGAATTCACCCCTCCACTTT. It encodes CASSQAGQANSPLHF.